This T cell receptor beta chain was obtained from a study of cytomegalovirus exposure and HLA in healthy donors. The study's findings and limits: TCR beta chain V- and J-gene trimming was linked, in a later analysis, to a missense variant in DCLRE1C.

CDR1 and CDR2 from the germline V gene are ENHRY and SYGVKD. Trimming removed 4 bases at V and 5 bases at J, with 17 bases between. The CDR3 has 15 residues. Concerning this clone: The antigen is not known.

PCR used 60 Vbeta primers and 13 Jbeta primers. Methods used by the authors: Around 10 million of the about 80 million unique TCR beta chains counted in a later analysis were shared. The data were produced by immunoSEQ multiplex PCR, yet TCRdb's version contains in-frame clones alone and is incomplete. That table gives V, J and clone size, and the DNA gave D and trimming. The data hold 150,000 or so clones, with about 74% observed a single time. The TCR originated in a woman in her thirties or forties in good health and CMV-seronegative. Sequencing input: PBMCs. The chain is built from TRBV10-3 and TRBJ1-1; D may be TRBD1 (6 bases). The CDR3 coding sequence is TGTGCCATCAGTGGTTCCCAGGGGTCTAATACTGAAGCTTTCTTT. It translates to CAISGSQGSNTEAFF.